This entry concerns a single T cell receptor (beta chain). The entry originates in a study of blood T cell repertoires in COVID-19. The CDR3 loop spans 13 amino acids. Germline-derived CDR1 and CDR2 are MDHEN and SYDVKM. The V end lost 3 bases, the J end lost 4 bases, and 10 bases lay between the germline ends. Original handling: From reference gene primer amplification, estimates of nucleated cell counts were derived. Some clones are missing from TCRdb's copy, which holds only in-frame ones; the method was immunoSEQ multiplex PCR. The DNA was the basis for D and trimming; V, J and clone size are from that table. The table lists about 240,000 clones, approximately 90% of them singletons.

Sequenced material: PBMCs or T cells enriched from blood (not recorded which). The V gene is TRBV28, the J gene TRBJ2-7; tentative D call: TRBD1 (5 bases). This TCR was sampled from a woman in her twenties or thirties who had recovered from COVID-19. CDR3 DNA: TGTGCCAGCAGTTTTGGCAGGACATACGAGCAGTACTTC. Residues: CASSFGRTYEQYF.